The clone carrying this T cell receptor (beta chain) was detected once. This CDR3 has 14 residues. Amplification used 60 Vbeta primers and 13 Jbeta primers. Assay used: immunoSEQ multiplex PCR; TCRdb lists only in-frame clones, some missing. The table has 120,000 or so clones, 80% to 85% seen once; the top ten hold around 3%. The data belong to a study of cytomegalovirus exposure and HLA in healthy donors. The receptor was derived from a woman aged 55 to 70 in good health and CMV-seropositive. The chain combines TRBV12-1 with TRBJ2-7; the table names TRBD1, a call not compared with the DNA. TRBV12-1 is assigned pseudogene status. The sequenced material came from PBMCs. The CDR3 DNA follows: TGTGCCAGCAGCCAAAGACAGGGCCACTACGAGCAGTACTTC. Its translation: CASSQRQGHYEQYF.